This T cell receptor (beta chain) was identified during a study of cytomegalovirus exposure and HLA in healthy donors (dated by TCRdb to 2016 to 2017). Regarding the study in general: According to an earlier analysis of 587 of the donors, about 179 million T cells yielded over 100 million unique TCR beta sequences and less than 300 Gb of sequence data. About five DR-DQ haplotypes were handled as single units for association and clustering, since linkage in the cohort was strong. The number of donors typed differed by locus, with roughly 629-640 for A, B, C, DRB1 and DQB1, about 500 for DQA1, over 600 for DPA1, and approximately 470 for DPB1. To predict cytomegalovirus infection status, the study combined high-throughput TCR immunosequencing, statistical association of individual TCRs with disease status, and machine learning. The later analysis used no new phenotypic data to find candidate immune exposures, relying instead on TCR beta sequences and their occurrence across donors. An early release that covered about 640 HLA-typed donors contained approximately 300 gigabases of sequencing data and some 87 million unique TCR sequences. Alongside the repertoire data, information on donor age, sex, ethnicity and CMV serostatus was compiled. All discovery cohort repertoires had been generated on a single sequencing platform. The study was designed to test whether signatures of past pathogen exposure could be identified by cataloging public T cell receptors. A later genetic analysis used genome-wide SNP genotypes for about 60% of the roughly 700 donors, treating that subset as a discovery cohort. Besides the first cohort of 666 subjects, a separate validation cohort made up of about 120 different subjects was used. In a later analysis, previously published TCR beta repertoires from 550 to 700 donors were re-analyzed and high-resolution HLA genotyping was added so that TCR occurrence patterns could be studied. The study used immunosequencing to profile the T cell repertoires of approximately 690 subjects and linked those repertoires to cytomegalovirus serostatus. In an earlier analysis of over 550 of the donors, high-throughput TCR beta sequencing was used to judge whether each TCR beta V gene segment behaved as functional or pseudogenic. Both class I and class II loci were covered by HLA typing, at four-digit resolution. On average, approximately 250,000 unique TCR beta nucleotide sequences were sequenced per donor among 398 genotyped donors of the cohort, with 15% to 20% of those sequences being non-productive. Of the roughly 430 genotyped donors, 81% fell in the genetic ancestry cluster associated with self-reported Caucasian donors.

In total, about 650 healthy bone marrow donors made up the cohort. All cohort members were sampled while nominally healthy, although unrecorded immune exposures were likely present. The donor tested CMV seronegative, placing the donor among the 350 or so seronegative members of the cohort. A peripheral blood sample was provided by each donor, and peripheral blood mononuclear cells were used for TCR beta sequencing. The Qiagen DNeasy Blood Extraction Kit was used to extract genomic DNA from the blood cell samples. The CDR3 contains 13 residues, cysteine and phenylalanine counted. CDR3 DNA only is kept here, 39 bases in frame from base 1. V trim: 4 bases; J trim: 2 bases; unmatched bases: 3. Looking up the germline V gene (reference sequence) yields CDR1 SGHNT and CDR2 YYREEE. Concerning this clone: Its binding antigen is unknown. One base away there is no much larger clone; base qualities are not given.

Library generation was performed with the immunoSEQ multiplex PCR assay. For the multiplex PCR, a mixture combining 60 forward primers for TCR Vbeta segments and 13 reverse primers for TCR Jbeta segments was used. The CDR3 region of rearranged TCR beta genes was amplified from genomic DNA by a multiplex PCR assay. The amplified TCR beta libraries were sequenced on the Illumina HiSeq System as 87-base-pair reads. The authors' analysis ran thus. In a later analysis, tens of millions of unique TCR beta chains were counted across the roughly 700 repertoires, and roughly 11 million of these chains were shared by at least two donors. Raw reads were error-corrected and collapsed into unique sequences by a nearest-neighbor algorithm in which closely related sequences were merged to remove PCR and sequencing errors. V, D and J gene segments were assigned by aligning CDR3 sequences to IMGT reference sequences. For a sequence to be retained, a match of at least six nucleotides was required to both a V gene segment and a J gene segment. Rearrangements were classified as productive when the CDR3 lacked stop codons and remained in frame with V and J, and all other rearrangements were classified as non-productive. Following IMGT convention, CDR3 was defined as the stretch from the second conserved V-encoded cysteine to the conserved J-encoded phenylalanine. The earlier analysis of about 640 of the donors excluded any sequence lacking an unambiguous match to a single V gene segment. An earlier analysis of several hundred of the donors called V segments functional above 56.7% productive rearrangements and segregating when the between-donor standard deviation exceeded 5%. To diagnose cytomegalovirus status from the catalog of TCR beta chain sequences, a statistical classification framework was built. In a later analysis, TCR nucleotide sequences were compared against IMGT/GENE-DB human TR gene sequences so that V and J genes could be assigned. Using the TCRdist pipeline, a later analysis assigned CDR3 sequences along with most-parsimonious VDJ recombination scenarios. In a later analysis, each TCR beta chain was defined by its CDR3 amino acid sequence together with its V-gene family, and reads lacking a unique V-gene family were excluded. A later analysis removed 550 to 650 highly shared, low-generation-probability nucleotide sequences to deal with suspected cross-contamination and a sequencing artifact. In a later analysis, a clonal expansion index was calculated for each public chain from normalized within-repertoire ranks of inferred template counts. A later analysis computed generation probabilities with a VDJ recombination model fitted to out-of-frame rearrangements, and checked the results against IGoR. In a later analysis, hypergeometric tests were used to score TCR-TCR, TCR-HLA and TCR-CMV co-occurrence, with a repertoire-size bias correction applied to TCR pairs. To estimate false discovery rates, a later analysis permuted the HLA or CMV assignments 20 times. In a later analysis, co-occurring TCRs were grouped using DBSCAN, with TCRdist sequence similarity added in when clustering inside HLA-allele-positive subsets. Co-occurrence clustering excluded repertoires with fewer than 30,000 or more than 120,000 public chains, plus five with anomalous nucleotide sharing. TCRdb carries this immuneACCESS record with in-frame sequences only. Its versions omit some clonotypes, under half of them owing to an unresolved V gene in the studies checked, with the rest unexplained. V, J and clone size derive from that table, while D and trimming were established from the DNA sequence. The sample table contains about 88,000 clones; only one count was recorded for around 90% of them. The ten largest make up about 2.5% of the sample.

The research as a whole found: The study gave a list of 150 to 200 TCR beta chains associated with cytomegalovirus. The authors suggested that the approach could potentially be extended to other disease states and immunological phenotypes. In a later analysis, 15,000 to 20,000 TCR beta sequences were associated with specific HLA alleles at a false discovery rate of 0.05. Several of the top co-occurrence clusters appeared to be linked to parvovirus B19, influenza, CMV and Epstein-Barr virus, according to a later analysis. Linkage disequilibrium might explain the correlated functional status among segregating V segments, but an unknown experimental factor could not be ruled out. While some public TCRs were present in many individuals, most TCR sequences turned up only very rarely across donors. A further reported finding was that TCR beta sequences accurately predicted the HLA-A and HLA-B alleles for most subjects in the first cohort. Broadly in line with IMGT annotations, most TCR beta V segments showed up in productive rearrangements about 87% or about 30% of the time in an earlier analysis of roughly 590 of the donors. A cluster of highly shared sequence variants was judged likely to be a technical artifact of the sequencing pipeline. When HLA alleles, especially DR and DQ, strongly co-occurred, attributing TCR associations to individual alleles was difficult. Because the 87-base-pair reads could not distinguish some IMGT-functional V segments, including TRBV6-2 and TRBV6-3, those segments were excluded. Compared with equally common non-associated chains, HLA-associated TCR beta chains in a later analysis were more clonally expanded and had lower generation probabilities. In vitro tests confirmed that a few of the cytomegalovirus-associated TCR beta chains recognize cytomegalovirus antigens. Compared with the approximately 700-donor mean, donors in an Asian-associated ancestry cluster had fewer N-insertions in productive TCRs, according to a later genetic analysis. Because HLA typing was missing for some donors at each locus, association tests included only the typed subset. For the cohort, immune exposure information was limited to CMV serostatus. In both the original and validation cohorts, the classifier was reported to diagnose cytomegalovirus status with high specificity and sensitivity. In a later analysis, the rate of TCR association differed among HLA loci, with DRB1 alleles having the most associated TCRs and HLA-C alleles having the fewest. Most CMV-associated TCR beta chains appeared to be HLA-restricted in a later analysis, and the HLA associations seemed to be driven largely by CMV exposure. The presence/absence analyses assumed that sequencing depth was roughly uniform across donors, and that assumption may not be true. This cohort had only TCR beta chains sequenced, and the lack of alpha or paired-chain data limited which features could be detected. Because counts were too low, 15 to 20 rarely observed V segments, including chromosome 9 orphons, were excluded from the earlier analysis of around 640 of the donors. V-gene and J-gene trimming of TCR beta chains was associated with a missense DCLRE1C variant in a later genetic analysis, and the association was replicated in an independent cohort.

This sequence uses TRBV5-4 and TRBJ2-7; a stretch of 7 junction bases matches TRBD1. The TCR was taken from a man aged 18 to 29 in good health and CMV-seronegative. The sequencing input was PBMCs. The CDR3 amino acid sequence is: CASSRGQAYEQYF. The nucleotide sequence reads TGTGCCAGCAGCCGAGGACAGGCCTACGAGCAGTACTTC.